This TCR beta chain was found in a study of OX40 agonist ivuxolimab in advanced cancers. The wider study: Those treated in dose escalation had hepatocellular carcinoma, melanoma, renal cell cancer or head and neck cancer. The eligibility criteria allowed prior anti-PD-1, anti-PD-L1 or anti-CTLA-4 therapy, and 30% to 45% had some. Study conclusions and caveats: People who partly responded at 0.1-3.0 mg/kg had some of the least clonal expansion seen. Expanded clones belonging to CD8+ T cells outnumbered, on average, those of CD4+.

J lost 7 bases, V lost 5 bases, and 14 bases had no gene match. Germline values: CDR1 SGHVS, CDR2 FNYEAQ. The CDR3 contains 17 residues. As concerns this clone: The antigen is undetermined.

Generated by immunoSEQ multiplex PCR, the TCRdb table keeps only in-frame clones and is missing some. The table lists some 18,000 clones, around 80% of them singletons. This clonotype was obtained from an adult with an advanced solid tumor such as melanoma, head and neck, liver or kidney cancer. The chain links TRBV7-6 to TRBJ1-5, with 10 bases identical to TRBD1. The sample was CD4+ or CD8+ T cells sorted from blood, taken in a trial of the OX40 agonist ivuxolimab. DNA of the CDR3: TGTGCCAGCAGCGCCCGGGACAGGGGTGTTCGACCCCAGCCCCAGCATTTT. Protein: CASSARDRGVRPQPQHF.